These 13 T cell receptor beta chains share one sample of origin, sequenced in a study of cytomegalovirus exposure and HLA in healthy donors. This PCR relied on a set of 60 Vbeta primers and 13 Jbeta primers. Profiled with immunoSEQ multiplex PCR; TCRdb holds only in-frame clones, not every one. The table shows 250,000 to 350,000 clones, with roughly two thirds occurring only once. The sequencing sample was made of PBMCs. Receptors were obtained from a female donor in good health and CMV-seronegative.

This clone was recorded a few times. The rearrangement links TRBV28 to TRBJ1-2, with 8 bases lining up with TRBD1. Germline V CDR1 and CDR2: MDHEN, SYDVKM. The CDR3 runs to 15 residues. V trimming: 3 bases; J trimming: 8 bases; junction bases outside the gene matches: 11. The CDR3 spells CASSFRQGQRLGYTF. CDR3 DNA: TGTGCCAGCAGTTTCCGACAGGGGCAGAGGCTAGGCTACACCTTC.

The chain uses TRBV2 and TRBJ1-4, with 10 bases that match TRBD1. The CDR3 extends over 16 amino acids. Germline CDR1 reads SNHLY; CDR2 reads FYNNEI. V gave up 6 bases and J gave up 0 bases; unmatched junction bases: 4. CDR3 sequence reads: CASSRQGATTNEKLFF. CDR3 in DNA: TGTGCCAGCAGCAGACAGGGGGCAACAACTAATGAAAAACTGTTTTTT.

The chain links TRBV5-1 to TRBJ2-7, with D maybe TRBD1 (7 bases). The V and J ends lost 7 bases and 1 base respectively, with 15 bases between them. The CDR3 runs 14 residues. CDR1 is SGHRS, CDR2 YFSETQ, per germline. The CDR3 nucleotides read TGCGCCAGCGCGGAGGGACAGCGATCCTACGAGCAGTACTTC. Its protein is CASAEGQRSYEQYF.

The rearrangement links TRBV12-5 to TRBJ2-3; D call uncertain. The CDR3 consists of 14 residues. CDR1 is LGHNT and CDR2 is FRNRAP in the germline V gene. Trimming took 1 base from V and 2 from J, leaving 7 bases between them. In DNA, the CDR3 is TGTGCTAGTGGTTTGGAACAGCCCACAGATACGCAGTATTTT. Its protein product is CASGLEQPTDTQYF.

V usage is TRBV27 and J usage is TRBJ2-2; no clear D gene. This CDR3 contains 11 residues. Germline CDR1 and CDR2: MNHEY and SMNVEV (reference sequence). The V end was cut by 8 bases, the J end by 6 bases, with 7 bases between. Here the CDR3 DNA reads TGTGCCAGCCGGAGTGCCGGGGAGCTGTTTTTT. The encoded protein is CASRSAGELFF.

This clone was found once. The chain uses TRBV27 and TRBJ2-7, with TRBD2 matching over 11 bases. V was clipped by 2 bases and J by 6 bases; unmatched bases: 6. This CDR3 region has 15 residues. Germline V gene lookup returns CDR1 MNHEY and CDR2 SMNVEV (reference sequence). CDR3 in DNA: TGTGCCAGCAGTTTAGGAATACTAGCGGGAGCCGAGCAGTACTTC. It is translated as CASSLGILAGAEQYF.

The chain carries TRBV7-2 and TRBJ2-7, with 9 bases that match TRBD2. The junction had 5 bases not matched to a gene; V was cut back by 3 bases and J by 2 bases. This CDR3 comprises 15 residues. Looked up from germline, CDR1 is SGHTA and CDR2 is FQGNSA. The CDR3 nucleotides are TGTGCCAGCAGCTTCAATAGCGGGGGAACCTACGAGCAGTACTTC. Amino acid sequence: CASSFNSGGTYEQYF. Full variable domain (remainder filled in from reference TRBV7-2 and TRBJ2-7): GAGVSQSPSNKVTEKGKDVELRCDPISGHTALYWYRQSLGQGLEFLIYFQGNSAPDKSGLPSDRFSAERTGGSVSTLTIQRTQQEDSAVYLCASSFNSGGTYEQYFGPGTRLTVT.

The rearrangement links TRBV4-1 to TRBJ2-5, with 10 bases fitting TRBD1. The J call could be wrong; TRBJ2-7 is a better fit for the DNA end. The germline gives CDR1 MGHRA, CDR2 YSYEKL. The length of the CDR3 is 16 residues. The CDR3 DNA follows: TGCGCCAGCAGCCACCCCGGGAGGACAGGGGGCTACGAGCAGTACTTC. Protein: CASSHPGRTGGYEQYF.

The rearrangement uses TRBV4-2 and TRBJ2-1; no firm D call. Germline CDR1 LGHNA, CDR2 YNFKEQ. V was trimmed by 1 base and J by 5 bases, leaving 15 bases between them. This CDR3 comprises 16 residues. The CDR3 sequence: CASSQVEETPHNEQFF. CDR3 DNA sequence: TGTGCCAGCAGCCAAGTTGAGGAAACCCCCCACAATGAGCAGTTCTTC.

This clone was counted a few times. The genes are TRBV5-1 and TRBJ2-3; TRBD2 agrees at 8 bases. This CDR3 comprises 15 residues. Per the germline V gene, CDR1 is SGHRS and CDR2 is YFSETQ. The ends lost 2 bases at V and 5 bases at J; junction bases unmatched: 7. The DNA of the CDR3 is TGCGCCAGCAGCTTTATAGCGGGAAAAATAGATACGCAGTATTTT. Amino acids: CASSFIAGKIDTQYF.

The chain has TRBV7-2 and TRBJ2-5; 7 bases agree with TRBD1. The CDR3 runs 13 residues. Trimming at V came to 3 bases and at J to 4 bases, leaving 2 bases not matched to a gene. The germline V gene encodes CDR1 SGHTA and CDR2 FQGNSA. The chain's CDR3 is CASSFRQGETQYF. In DNA, the CDR3 is TGTGCCAGCAGCTTCCGACAGGGAGAGACCCAGTACTTC.

The table lists this clone with a count of one. The chain links TRBV6-4 to TRBJ2-3, with TRBD2 matching over 9 bases. Germline V gene data show CDR1 as MRHNA and CDR2 as SNTAGT. The CDR3 totals 15 residues. V was pared by 2 bases and J by 4 bases, with 4 bases of the junction left unmatched. The CDR3: CASSDGGRDPDTQYF. CDR3 nucleotide sequence: TGTGCCAGCAGTGACGGCGGGAGGGATCCAGATACGCAGTATTTT.

The chain joins TRBV4-1 to TRBJ2-7; D is perhaps TRBD2 (5 bases). Germline assignment: CDR1 MGHRA and CDR2 YSYEKL. The V gene lost 1 base and the J gene lost 2 bases, with 9 bases spanning the gap. The CDR3 loop spans 14 amino acids. The CDR3 sequence: CASSQVPTTYEQYF. The DNA of the CDR3 is TGCGCCAGCAGCCAAGTGCCGACTACCTACGAGCAGTACTTC.